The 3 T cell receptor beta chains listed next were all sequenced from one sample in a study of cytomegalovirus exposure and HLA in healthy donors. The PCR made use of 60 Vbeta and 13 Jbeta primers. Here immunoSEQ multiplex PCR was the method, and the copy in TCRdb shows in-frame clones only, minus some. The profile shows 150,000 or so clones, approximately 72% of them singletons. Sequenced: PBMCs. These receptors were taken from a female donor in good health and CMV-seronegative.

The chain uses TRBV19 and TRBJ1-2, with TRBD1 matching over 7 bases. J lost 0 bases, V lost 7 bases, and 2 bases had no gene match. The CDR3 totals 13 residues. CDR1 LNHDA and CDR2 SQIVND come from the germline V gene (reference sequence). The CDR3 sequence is CASTGTANYGYTF. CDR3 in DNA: TGTGCCAGTACCGGGACAGCTAACTATGGCTACACCTTC.

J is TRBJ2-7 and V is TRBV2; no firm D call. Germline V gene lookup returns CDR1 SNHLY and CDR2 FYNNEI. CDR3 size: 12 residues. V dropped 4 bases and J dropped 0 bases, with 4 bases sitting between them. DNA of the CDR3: TGTGCCAGCAGTGCTAGCTCCTACGAGCAGTACTTC. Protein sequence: CASSASSYEQYF.

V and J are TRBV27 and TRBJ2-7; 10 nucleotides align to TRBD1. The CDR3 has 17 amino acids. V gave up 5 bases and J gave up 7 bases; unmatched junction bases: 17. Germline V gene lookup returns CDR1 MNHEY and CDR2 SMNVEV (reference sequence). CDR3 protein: CASSPMPRTGGHREQYF. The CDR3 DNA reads TGTGCCAGCAGTCCAATGCCGCGGACAGGGGGTCATAGGGAGCAGTACTTC.